Shown below are 2 T cell receptor beta chains from a single sample sequenced in a study of blood T cell repertoires in COVID-19. Generated by immunoSEQ multiplex PCR, the TCRdb table keeps only in-frame clones and is missing some. The sample yields about 33,000 clones, approximately 86% seen once. Sequences were obtained from peripheral blood. Source of these receptors: an older man with acute or convalescent COVID-19.

This clone was seen once. The rearrangement uses TRBV6-1 and TRBJ2-4, with TRBD1 identical over 10 bases. With V trimmed by 4 bases and J by 0 bases, 3 bases remained unmatched. The CDR3 totals 16 residues. The germline V gene encodes CDR1 MNHNS and CDR2 SASEGT. The DNA of the CDR3 is TGTGCCAGCAGTGGGGACAGGGGAATAGCCAAAAACATTCAGTACTTC. It translates to CASSGDRGIAKNIQYF.

This clone was seen repeatedly, ten times or more. The chain carries TRBV18 and TRBJ2-3; weak D call: TRBD1 (6 bases). Germline loops: CDR1 KGHSH, CDR2 LQKENI. Trimming removed 5 bases at V and 3 bases at J, with 15 bases between. The CDR3 spans 15 residues. The CDR3 reads CASSFWGPGTDTQYF. The CDR3 DNA sequence: TGTGCCAGCTCATTTTGGGGGCCCGGGACAGATACGCAGTATTTT.